The present TCR beta chain was sequenced within a study of OX40 agonist ivuxolimab in advanced cancers. Study at large: Patients got intravenous ivuxolimab at 0.01 to 10 mg/kg every 2 weeks.

The repertoire was sequenced with immunoSEQ multiplex PCR; TCRdb's copy has only in-frame clones and lacks some. The repertoire holds about 36,000 clones, with approximately 90% as singletons. The germline V gene encodes CDR1 SGHRS and CDR2 YFSETQ. The germline V and J ends were trimmed by 10 bases and 8 bases, with 15 bases remaining between them. The CDR3 spans 11 residues. This clone turned up a few times. The origin of this receptor is an adult with an advanced solid tumor such as melanoma, head and neck, liver or kidney cancer. This chain joins TRBV5-1 and TRBJ1-2; TRBD1 might be the D (5 bases). Material: CD4+ or CD8+ T cells sorted from blood, obtained in a trial of the OX40 agonist ivuxolimab. The CDR3 sequence is CASTKGKGYTF. CDR3 nucleotides: TGCGCCTCCACAAAGGGGAAAGGCTACACCTTC.